The present T cell receptor beta chain was sequenced within a study of blood T cell repertoires in COVID-19. The wider study: The origin of the acute and convalescent COVID-19 samples was the United States, Italy and Spain. The cDNA or gDNA used as material had been derived from T cells, B-cell-depleted T cells, or PBMCs.

Per the study methods: Amplification with reference gene primers provided the estimates of nucleated cell counts. Sequenced by immunoSEQ multiplex PCR; TCRdb stores in-frame clones only, minus some. Clone size and V and J calls were adopted from that table, with D and trimming inferred from the DNA. The sample consists of 130,000 to 150,000 clones, 75% to 85% of them appearing once. The CDR3 extends over 16 amino acids. The ends lost 3 bases at V and 6 bases at J; junction bases unmatched: 6. The germline V gene encodes CDR1 MGHDK and CDR2 SYGVNS. V and J are TRBV25-1 and TRBJ2-2; TRBD2 aligns across 11 bases. The sequencing sample was made of peripheral blood. This receptor was identified in a man aged 60 to 75 with active or convalescent COVID-19. The CDR3 protein is CASSDTSGSGAGELFF. In nucleotides, the CDR3 is TGTGCCAGCAGTGACACTAGCGGGAGTGGTGCCGGGGAGCTGTTTTTT.